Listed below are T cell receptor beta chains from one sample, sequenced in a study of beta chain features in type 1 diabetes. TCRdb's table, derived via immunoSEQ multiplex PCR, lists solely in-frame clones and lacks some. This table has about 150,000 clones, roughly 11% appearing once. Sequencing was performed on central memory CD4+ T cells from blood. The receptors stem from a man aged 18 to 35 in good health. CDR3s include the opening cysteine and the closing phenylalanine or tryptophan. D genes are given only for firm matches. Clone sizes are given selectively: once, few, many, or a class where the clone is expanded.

cdr3_aa: CASSLRGLRTAGELFF
cdr3_nt: TGTGCCAGCAGCTTAAGAGGACTCAGGACGGCCGGGGAGCTGTTTTTT
v_call: TRBV5-6
clone_size: many
j_call: TRBJ2-2
cdr3_length: 16
d_call: NA

cdr3_aa: CAWSVVGAGTDTQYF
cdr3_nt: TGTGCCTGGAGTGTTGTGGGGGCTGGCACAGATACGCAGTATTTT
v_call: TRBV30
clone_size: few
j_call: TRBJ2-3
cdr3_length: 15
d_call: NA

cdr3_aa: CASSSGRGSYGYTF
cdr3_nt: TGTGCCAGCTCTTCCGGCCGGGGGAGCTATGGCTACACCTTC
v_call: TRBV7-2
clone_size: NA
j_call: TRBJ1-2
cdr3_length: 14
d_call: NA

cdr3_aa: CASSLVGTQYF
cdr3_nt: TGTGCCAGCAGCTTGGTGGGTACGCAGTATTTT
v_call: TRBV5-4
clone_size: NA
j_call: TRBJ2-3
cdr3_length: 11
d_call: NA

cdr3_aa: CASSSSSYEQYF
cdr3_nt: TGTGCCAGCAGCTCCTCCTCCTACGAGCAGTACTTC
v_call: TRBV7-3
clone_size: few
j_call: TRBJ2-7
cdr3_length: 12
d_call: NA

cdr3_aa: CASSLDLSTDTQYF
cdr3_nt: TGTGCCAGCAGCTTGGACCTGAGCACAGATACGCAGTATTTT
v_call: TRBV7-9
clone_size: few
j_call: TRBJ2-3
cdr3_length: 14
d_call: NA

cdr3_aa: CASSADRGDYGYTF
cdr3_nt: TGTGCCAGCAGCGCCGACAGGGGCGACTATGGCTACACCTTC
v_call: TRBV7-6
clone_size: few
j_call: TRBJ1-2
cdr3_length: 14
d_call: TRBD1

cdr3_aa: CASRPLDRDEYEQYF
cdr3_nt: TGTGCCAGCAGGCCCTTGGACAGGGATGAGTACGAGCAGTACTTC
v_call: TRBV5-6
clone_size: NA
j_call: TRBJ2-7
cdr3_length: 15
d_call: TRBD1

cdr3_aa: CASSSLRQGQDGYTF
cdr3_nt: TGTGCCAGCAGCTCCTTAAGACAGGGGCAGGATGGCTACACCTTC
v_call: TRBV13
clone_size: few
j_call: TRBJ1-2
cdr3_length: 15
d_call: TRBD1

cdr3_aa: CASSLIGTRETQYF
cdr3_nt: TGTGCCAGCAGCTTGATCGGGACGCGAGAGACCCAGTACTTC
v_call: TRBV5-6
clone_size: NA
j_call: TRBJ2-5
cdr3_length: 14
d_call: NA

cdr3_aa: CASSLDWDRTYEQYF
cdr3_nt: TGTGCCAGCAGCTTAGATTGGGACAGAACCTACGAGCAGTACTTC
v_call: TRBV7-2
clone_size: many
j_call: TRBJ2-7
cdr3_length: 15
d_call: TRBD1

cdr3_aa: CASSQEPGQNTGELFF
cdr3_nt: TGCGCCAGCAGCCAAGAGCCGGGACAGAACACCGGGGAGCTGTTTTTT
v_call: TRBV4-1
clone_size: few
j_call: TRBJ2-2
cdr3_length: 16
d_call: NA

cdr3_aa: CASSVPPSNEQFF
cdr3_nt: TGTGCCAGCAGCGTCCCCCCCAGCAATGAGCAGTTCTTC
v_call: TRBV9
clone_size: few
j_call: TRBJ2-1
cdr3_length: 13
d_call: NA

cdr3_aa: CASSVDRGDGYTF
cdr3_nt: TGTGCCAGCAGCGTAGACAGGGGTGACGGCTACACCTTC
v_call: TRBV9
clone_size: few
j_call: TRBJ1-2
cdr3_length: 13
d_call: TRBD1

cdr3_aa: CASSLVSGPYNEQFF
cdr3_nt: TGCGCCAGCAGCTTGGTTAGCGGACCCTACAATGAGCAGTTCTTC
v_call: TRBV5-1
clone_size: NA
j_call: TRBJ2-1
cdr3_length: 15
d_call: NA

cdr3_aa: CASSPDRGTKQFF
cdr3_nt: TGTGCCAGCAGCCCGGACAGGGGTACGAAGCAGTTCTTC
v_call: TRBV5-5
clone_size: NA
j_call: TRBJ2-1
cdr3_length: 13
d_call: TRBD1

cdr3_aa: CASGGENIQYF
cdr3_nt: TGTGCCAGCGGCGGGGAAAACATTCAGTACTTC
v_call: TRBV28
clone_size: NA
j_call: TRBJ2-4
cdr3_length: 11
d_call: NA

cdr3_aa: CASSAAGQGIYGYTF
cdr3_nt: TGTGCCAGCAGTGCCGCGGGCCAGGGGATCTATGGCTACACCTTC
v_call: TRBV28
clone_size: few
j_call: TRBJ1-2
cdr3_length: 15
d_call: NA

cdr3_aa: CASIPMWGQGEQFF
cdr3_nt: TGTGCCAGCATCCCGATGTGGGGGCAGGGTGAGCAGTTCTTC
v_call: TRBV6-1
clone_size: NA
j_call: TRBJ2-1
cdr3_length: 14
d_call: NA

cdr3_aa: CASSVRGLGGNEQFF
cdr3_nt: TGTGCCAGCAGTGTCAGGGGGTTAGGTGGCAATGAGCAGTTCTTC
v_call: TRBV25-1
clone_size: NA
j_call: TRBJ2-1
cdr3_length: 15
d_call: TRBD1

cdr3_aa: CASSPTSESYNEQFF
cdr3_nt: TGCGCCAGCAGCCCGACTAGCGAATCCTACAATGAGCAGTTCTTC
v_call: TRBV5-1
clone_size: few
j_call: TRBJ2-1
cdr3_length: 15
d_call: TRBD2

cdr3_aa: CASSWEGRTDTQYF
cdr3_nt: TGCGCCAGCAGCTGGGAAGGGAGGACAGATACGCAGTATTTT
v_call: TRBV5-1
clone_size: few
j_call: TRBJ2-3
cdr3_length: 14
d_call: NA

cdr3_aa: CASSLDNLRTEAFF
cdr3_nt: TGTGCCAGCAGCTTAGACAACCTCCGCACTGAAGCTTTCTTT
v_call: TRBV7-4
clone_size: NA
j_call: TRBJ1-1
cdr3_length: 14
d_call: NA

cdr3_aa: CASSRDSQSPNTEAFF
cdr3_nt: TGTGCCAGCAGCAGGGACAGTCAAAGCCCGAACACTGAAGCTTTCTTT
v_call: TRBV5-4
clone_size: NA
j_call: TRBJ1-1
cdr3_length: 16
d_call: TRBD1

cdr3_aa: CASSQLAGGRIETDTQYF
cdr3_nt: TGCGCCAGCAGCCAATTAGCGGGAGGGAGGATAGAAACAGATACGCAGTATTTT
v_call: TRBV4-1
clone_size: NA
j_call: TRBJ2-3
cdr3_length: 18
d_call: TRBD2

cdr3_aa: CASSTGTGGFGYTF
cdr3_nt: TGTGCCAGCAGTACGGGGACAGGGGGCTTTGGCTACACCTTC
v_call: TRBV28
clone_size: few
j_call: TRBJ1-2
cdr3_length: 14
d_call: TRBD1

cdr3_aa: CASRGQGINYGYTF
cdr3_nt: TGTGCCAGCAGGGGACAGGGGATTAACTATGGCTACACCTTC
v_call: TRBV2
clone_size: NA
j_call: TRBJ1-2
cdr3_length: 14
d_call: TRBD1

cdr3_aa: CASSLRAVNTEAFF
cdr3_nt: TGTGCCAGCAGCCTCAGGGCCGTGAACACTGAAGCTTTCTTT
v_call: TRBV7-2
clone_size: few
j_call: TRBJ1-1
cdr3_length: 14
d_call: NA

cdr3_aa: CASSPRTGRETQYF
cdr3_nt: TGTGCCAGCTCACCCCGGACAGGGAGGGAGACCCAGTACTTC
v_call: TRBV18
clone_size: few
j_call: TRBJ2-5
cdr3_length: 14
d_call: TRBD1

cdr3_aa: CSVGRQPNTEAFF
cdr3_nt: TGCAGCGTTGGACGACAGCCGAACACTGAAGCTTTCTTT
v_call: TRBV29-1
clone_size: NA
j_call: TRBJ1-1
cdr3_length: 13
d_call: NA

cdr3_aa: CASSFDRDPSYNEQFF
cdr3_nt: TGTGCCAGCAGCTTCGACAGGGATCCCTCCTACAATGAGCAGTTCTTC
v_call: TRBV7-2
clone_size: few
j_call: TRBJ2-1
cdr3_length: 16
d_call: TRBD1

cdr3_aa: CASSFHKAEAFF
cdr3_nt: TGTGCCAGCAGTTTTCACAAGGCTGAAGCTTTCTTT
v_call: TRBV28
clone_size: NA
j_call: TRBJ1-1
cdr3_length: 12
d_call: NA

cdr3_aa: CASSLPNQETQYF
cdr3_nt: TGTGCCAGCAGCTTACCTAACCAAGAGACCCAGTACTTC
v_call: TRBV7-9
clone_size: few
j_call: TRBJ2-5
cdr3_length: 13
d_call: NA

cdr3_aa: CASRATAGTGGYEQYF
cdr3_nt: TGTGCCAGCAGGGCTACAGCCGGGACAGGGGGTTATGAGCAGTACTTC
v_call: TRBV27
clone_size: few
j_call: TRBJ2-7
cdr3_length: 16
d_call: TRBD1

cdr3_aa: CAWSIPLGEAFF
cdr3_nt: TGTGCCTGGAGTATCCCCCTGGGGGAAGCTTTCTTT
v_call: TRBV30
clone_size: few
j_call: TRBJ1-1
cdr3_length: 12
d_call: NA

cdr3_aa: CASSLRDRGTDTQYF
cdr3_nt: TGTGCCAGCAGCTTGCGGGACAGGGGCACAGATACGCAGTATTTT
v_call: TRBV9
clone_size: few
j_call: TRBJ2-3
cdr3_length: 15
d_call: TRBD1

cdr3_aa: CASRSRLGLFYEQYF
cdr3_nt: TGCGCCAGCAGGTCCAGACTAGGCCTCTTCTACGAGCAGTACTTC
v_call: TRBV4-3
clone_size: few
j_call: TRBJ2-7
cdr3_length: 15
d_call: NA